A single sample gave rise to the 2 T cell receptor beta chains below, sequenced in a study of response to subunit inactivated influenza vaccine. From the RT-PCR reads, TCRdb called clonotypes with MiXCR, one entry per CDR3 protein. The sample has roughly 780,000 distinct CDR3 sequences; about 18% are singletons. The source material was PBMCs from blood, sampled roughly 5 days after vaccination. Receptors were obtained from a middle-aged man who received an inactivated influenza vaccine.

This clonotype has just a few counts. The chain combines TRBV29-1 with TRBJ2-1; 8 bases line up with TRBD1. Losses at the gene ends were 6 bases for V and 6 bases for J; bases not matched to a gene: 16. Germline V lookup: CDR1 SQVTM, CDR2 ANQGSEA. This CDR3 is built from 16 residues. This chain's CDR3 is CSVWYPDREMSNEQFF. The CDR3 region has the DNA TGCAGCGTATGGTATCCGGACAGGGAAATGAGCAATGAGCAGTTCTTC.

The chain carries TRBV24-1 and TRBJ1-2, with TRBD1 matching over 7 bases. The CDR3 loop spans 18 amino acids. Per germline, CDR1 KGHDR and CDR2 SFDVKD. The V and J ends lost 4 bases and 3 bases, in that order; junction bases with no gene match: 16. The CDR3 bases are TGTGCCACCAGTGAAGGCCCCATTCGACAGGGAGAATACTATGGCTACACCTTC. This sequence encodes CATSEGPIRQGEYYGYTF.